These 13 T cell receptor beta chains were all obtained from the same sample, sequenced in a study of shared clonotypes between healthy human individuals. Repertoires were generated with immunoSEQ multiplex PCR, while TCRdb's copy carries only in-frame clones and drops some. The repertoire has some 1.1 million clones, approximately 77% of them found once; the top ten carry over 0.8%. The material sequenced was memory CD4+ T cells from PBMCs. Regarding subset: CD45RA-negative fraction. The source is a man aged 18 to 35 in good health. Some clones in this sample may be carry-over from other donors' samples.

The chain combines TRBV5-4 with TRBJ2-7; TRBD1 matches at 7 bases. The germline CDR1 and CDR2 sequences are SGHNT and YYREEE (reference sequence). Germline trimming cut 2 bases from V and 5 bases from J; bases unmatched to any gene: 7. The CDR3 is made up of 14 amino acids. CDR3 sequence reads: CASSLRQGSDEQYF. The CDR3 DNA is TGTGCCAGCAGCTTACGACAGGGATCCGACGAGCAGTACTTC. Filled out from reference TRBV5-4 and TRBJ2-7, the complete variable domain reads ETGVTQSPTHLIKTRGQQVTLRCSSQSGHNTVSWYQQALGQGPQFIFQYYREEENGRGNFPPRFSGLQFPNYSSELNVNALELDDSALYLCASSLRQGSDEQYFGPGTRLTVT.

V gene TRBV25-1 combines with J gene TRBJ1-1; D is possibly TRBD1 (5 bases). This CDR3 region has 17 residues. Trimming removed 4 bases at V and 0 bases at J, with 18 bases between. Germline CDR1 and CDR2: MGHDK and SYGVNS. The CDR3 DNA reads TGTGCCAGCAGTGGCACTCGGGGCAGCTTCATGAACACTGAAGCTTTCTTT. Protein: CASSGTRGSFMNTEAFF.

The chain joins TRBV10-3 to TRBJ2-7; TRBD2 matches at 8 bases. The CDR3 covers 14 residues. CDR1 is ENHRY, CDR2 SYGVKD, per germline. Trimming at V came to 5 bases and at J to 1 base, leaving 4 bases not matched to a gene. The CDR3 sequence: CAISFQRESYEQYF. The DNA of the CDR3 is TGTGCCATCAGTTTCCAGCGGGAGTCCTACGAGCAGTACTTC.

The CDR3 bases are TGTGCCAGCAGCCCCCCCTCCGGGACAAACCTTCCCTCCTACGAGCAGTACTTC. Amino acids: CASSPPSGTNLPSYEQYF. J is TRBJ2-7 and V is TRBV5-4; D might be TRBD1 (6 bases). The length of the CDR3 is 18 residues. Germline CDR1 reads SGHNT; CDR2 reads YYREEE (reference sequence). Trimming cost V 4 bases and J 0 bases, with 23 bases left between them. The full variable domain, in which reference TRBV5-4 and TRBJ2-7 provide the parts outside the CDR3, is ETGVTQSPTHLIKTRGQQVTLRCSSQSGHNTVSWYQQALGQGPQFIFQYYREEENGRGNFPPRFSGLQFPNYSSELNVNALELDDSALYLCASSPPSGTNLPSYEQYFGPGTRLTVT.

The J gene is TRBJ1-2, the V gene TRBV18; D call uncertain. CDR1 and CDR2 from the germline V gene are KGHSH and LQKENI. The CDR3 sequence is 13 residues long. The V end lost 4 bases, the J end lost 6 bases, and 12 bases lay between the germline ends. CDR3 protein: CASSLARADGYTF. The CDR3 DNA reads TGTGCCAGCTCACTTGCTAGGGCGGATGGCTACACCTTC.

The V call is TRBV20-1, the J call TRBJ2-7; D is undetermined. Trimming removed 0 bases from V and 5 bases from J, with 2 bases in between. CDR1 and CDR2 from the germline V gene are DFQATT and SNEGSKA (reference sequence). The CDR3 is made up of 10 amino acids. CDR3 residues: CSARDNEQYF. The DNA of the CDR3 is TGCAGTGCTAGAGATAACGAGCAGTACTTC.

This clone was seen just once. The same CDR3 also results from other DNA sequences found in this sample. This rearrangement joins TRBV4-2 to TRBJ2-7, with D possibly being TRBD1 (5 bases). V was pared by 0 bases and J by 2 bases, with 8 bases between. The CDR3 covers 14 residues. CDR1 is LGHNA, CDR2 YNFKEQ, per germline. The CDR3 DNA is TGTGCCAGCAGCCAAGAACCGGACACCTACGAGCAGTACTTC. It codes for CASSQEPDTYEQYF.

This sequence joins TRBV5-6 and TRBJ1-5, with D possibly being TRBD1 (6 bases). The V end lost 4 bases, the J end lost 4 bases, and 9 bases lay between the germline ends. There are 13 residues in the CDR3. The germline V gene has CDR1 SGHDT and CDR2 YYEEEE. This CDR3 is CASSLGQNQPQHF. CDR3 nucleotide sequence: TGTGCCAGCAGCCTGGGACAAAATCAGCCCCAGCATTTT.

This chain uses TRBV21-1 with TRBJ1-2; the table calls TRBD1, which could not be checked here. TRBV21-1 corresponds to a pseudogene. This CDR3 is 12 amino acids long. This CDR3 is CASSRTGKGYTF. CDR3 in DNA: TGTGCCAGCAGCCGGACAGGTAAAGGCTACACCTTC.

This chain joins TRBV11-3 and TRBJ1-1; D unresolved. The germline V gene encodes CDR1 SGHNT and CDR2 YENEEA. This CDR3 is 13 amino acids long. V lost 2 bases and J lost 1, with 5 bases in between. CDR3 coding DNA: TGTGCCAGCAGCTTAATGACGAACACTGAAGCTTTCTTT. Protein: CASSLMTNTEAFF.

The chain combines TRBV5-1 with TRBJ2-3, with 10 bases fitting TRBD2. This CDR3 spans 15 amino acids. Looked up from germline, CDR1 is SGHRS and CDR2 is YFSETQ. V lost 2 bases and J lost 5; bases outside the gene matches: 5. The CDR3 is CASSFGSSGRDTQYF. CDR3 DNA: TGCGCCAGCAGCTTCGGGTCTAGCGGGAGAGATACGCAGTATTTT.

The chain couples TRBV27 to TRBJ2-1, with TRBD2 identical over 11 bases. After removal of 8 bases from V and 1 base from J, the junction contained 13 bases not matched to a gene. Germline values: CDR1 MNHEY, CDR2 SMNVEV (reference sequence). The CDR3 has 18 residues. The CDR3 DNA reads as TGTGCCAGCCGTCGGTGGCTAGCGGGAGGTGTGTCCTACAATGAGCAGTTCTTC. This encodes CASRRWLAGGVSYNEQFF.

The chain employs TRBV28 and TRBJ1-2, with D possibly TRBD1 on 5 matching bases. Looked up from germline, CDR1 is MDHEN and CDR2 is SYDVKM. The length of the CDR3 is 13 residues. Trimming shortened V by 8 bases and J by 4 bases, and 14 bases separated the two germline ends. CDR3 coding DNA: TGTGCCAGCTGCTTCGGGGGGAGCTATGGCTACACCTTC. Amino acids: CASCFGGSYGYTF.